The TCR beta chain described here comes from a study of T cell repertoires in cytomegalovirus infection. Notes on the study in general: Cumulative public TCR beta family frequency identified carriers of CMV plus the relevant HLA.

Concerning this clonotype itself: The antigen remains unidentified.

MiXCR was run by TCRdb on the reads, yielding one entry per CDR3 protein. The profile covers about 740,000 distinct CDR3 sequences, with roughly a third appearing a single time and about 2.8% taken by the ten largest. The CDR3 spans 16 residues. Germline V gene sequence: CDR1 SGHTA, CDR2 FQGNSA. Trimming shortened V by 6 bases and J by 4 bases, and 16 bases separated the two germline ends. This clonotype was sampled from a human donor in good health (CMV status not recorded). Some clones in this sample may be carry-over from other donors' samples. V usage is TRBV7-2 and J usage is TRBJ1-6, with a tentative D call TRBD1 (5 bases). Sequenced material: PBMCs. CDR3 region: CASSSGHSGYNSPLHF. CDR3 sequence (DNA): TGTGCCAGCAGTTCCGGACACTCCGGTTATAATTCACCCCTCCACTTT.